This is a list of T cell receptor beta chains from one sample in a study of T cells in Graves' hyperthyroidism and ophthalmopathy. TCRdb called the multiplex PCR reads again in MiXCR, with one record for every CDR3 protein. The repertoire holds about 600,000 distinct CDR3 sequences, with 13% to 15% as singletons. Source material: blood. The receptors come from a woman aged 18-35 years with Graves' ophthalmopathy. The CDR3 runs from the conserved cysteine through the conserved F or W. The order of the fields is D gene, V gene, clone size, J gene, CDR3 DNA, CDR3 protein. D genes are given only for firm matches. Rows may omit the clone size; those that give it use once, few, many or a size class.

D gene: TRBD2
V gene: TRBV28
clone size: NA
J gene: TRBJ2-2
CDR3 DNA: TGTGCCAGCAGTTGGGGGGGTGACAACACCGGGGAGCTGTTTTTT
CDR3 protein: CASSWGGDNTGELFF

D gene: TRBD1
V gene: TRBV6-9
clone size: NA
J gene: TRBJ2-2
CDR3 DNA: TGTGCCAGCAGTTACCCTCCCCAACCGGGACAGGGGAACACCGGGGAGCTGTTTTTT
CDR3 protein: CASSYPPQPGQGNTGELFF

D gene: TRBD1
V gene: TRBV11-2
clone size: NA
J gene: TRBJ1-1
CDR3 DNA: TGTGCCAGCAGACATGGACAGGGTGAAGCTTTCTTT
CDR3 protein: CASRHGQGEAFF

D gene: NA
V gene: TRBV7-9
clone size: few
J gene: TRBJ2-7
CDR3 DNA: TGTGCCAGCAGCTTAGATGGACTACTATACGAGCAGTACTTC
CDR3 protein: CASSLDGLLYEQYF

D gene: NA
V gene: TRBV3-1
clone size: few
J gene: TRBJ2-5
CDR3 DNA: TGTGCCAGCAGCCATCCCCCCCACGGAAAACAAGAGACCCAGTACTTC
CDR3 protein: CASSHPPHGKQETQYF

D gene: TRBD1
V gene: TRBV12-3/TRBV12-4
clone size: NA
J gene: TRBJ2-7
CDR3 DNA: TGTGCCAGCAGTAGGACCGGACAGGGGTGGAACGAGCAGTACTTC
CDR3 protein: CASSRTGQGWNEQYF

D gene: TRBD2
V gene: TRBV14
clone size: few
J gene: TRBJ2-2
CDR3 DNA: TGTGCCAGCAGCCCACCCGCGGGCGGGAGGAACACCGGGGAGCTGTTTTTT
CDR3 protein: CASSPPAGGRNTGELFF

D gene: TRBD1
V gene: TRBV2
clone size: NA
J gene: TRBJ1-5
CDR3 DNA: TGTGCCAGCAGTCCGGGACAGGGGTGGGACAATCAGCCCCAGCATTTT
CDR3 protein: CASSPGQGWDNQPQHF

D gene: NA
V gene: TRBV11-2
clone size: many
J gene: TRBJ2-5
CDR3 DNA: TGTGCCAGCAGCTTAGAGCGGTCCGGGACCCAGTACTTC
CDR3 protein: CASSLERSGTQYF

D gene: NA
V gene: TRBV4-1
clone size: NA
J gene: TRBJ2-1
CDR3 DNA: TGCGCCAGCAGCCCCCGCGGCTATTCTAATGAGCAGTTCTTC
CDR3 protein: CASSPRGYSNEQFF

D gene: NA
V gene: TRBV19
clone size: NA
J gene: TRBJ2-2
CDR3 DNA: TGTGCCACCAGCAGGGGAACAGGAAGGGAGCTGTTTTTT
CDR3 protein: CATSRGTGRELFF

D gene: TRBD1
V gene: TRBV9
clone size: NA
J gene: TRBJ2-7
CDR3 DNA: TGTGCCAGCAGCGCACAACAGGGGGCAAGCTACGAGCAGTACTTC
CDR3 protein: CASSAQQGASYEQYF

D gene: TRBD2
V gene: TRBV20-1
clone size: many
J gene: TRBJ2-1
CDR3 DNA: TGCAGTGCGTCAGGGTTCCGCGGGAGGTTGGATGAGCAGTTCTTC
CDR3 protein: CSASGFRGRLDEQFF

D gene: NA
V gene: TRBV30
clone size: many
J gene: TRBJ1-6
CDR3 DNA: TGTGCCTGTACCACACCACCCGGACATAATTCACCCCTCCACTTT
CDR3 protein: CACTTPPGHNSPLHF

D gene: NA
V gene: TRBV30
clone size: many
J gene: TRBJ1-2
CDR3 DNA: TGTGCCTGGAGTGAGGGACCGGCGACTGGCTACACCTTC
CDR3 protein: CAWSEGPATGYTF

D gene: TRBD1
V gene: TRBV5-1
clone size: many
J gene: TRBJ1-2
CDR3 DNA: TGCGCCAGCAGCTTGGAACAGGGGATTCGCTACACCTTC
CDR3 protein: CASSLEQGIRYTF

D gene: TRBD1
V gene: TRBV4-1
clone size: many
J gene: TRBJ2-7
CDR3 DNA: TGCGCCAGCAGCCAATCTTCGACAGGGGCCTACGAGCAGTACTTC
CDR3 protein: CASSQSSTGAYEQYF

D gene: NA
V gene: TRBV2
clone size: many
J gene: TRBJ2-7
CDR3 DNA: TGTGCCAGCGGATTAGTACGGACCAGAGACTACGAGCAGTACTTC
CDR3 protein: CASGLVRTRDYEQYF

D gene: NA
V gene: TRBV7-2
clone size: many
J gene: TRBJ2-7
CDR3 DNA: TGTGCCAGCAGCGCCTCAGGAGTGGTCTTCGAGCAGTACTTC
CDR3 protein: CASSASGVVFEQYF

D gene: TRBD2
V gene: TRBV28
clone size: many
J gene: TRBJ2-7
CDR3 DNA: TGTGCCAGCAGTAAAGGACTAGCGGGTTACGAGCAGTACTTC
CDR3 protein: CASSKGLAGYEQYF

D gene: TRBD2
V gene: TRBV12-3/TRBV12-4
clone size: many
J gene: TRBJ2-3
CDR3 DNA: TGTGCCAGCAGTTTCACTAGCGGCACAGATACGCAGTATTTT
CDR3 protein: CASSFTSGTDTQYF

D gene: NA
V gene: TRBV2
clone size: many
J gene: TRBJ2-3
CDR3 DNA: TGTGCCAGCAGTGAGGGTTCGGGCACAGATACGCAGTATTTT
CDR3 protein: CASSEGSGTDTQYF

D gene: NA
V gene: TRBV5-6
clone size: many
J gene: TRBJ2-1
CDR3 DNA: TGTGCCAGCAGCACCTCGGGGAATGAGCAGTTCTTC
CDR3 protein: CASSTSGNEQFF

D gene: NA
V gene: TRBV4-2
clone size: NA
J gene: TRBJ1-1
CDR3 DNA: TGTGCCAGCAGCCAAGAAAGGGTCGGCACTGAAGCTTTCTTT
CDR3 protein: CASSQERVGTEAFF

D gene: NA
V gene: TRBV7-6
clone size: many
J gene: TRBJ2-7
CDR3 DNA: TGTGCCAGCAGCCCATACCGGGGCTTACTAGAAGACTACGAGCAGTACTTC
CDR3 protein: CASSPYRGLLEDYEQYF

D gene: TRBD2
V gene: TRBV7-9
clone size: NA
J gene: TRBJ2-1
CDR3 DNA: TGTGCCAGCAGCACGGGACTAGCGGGAGGAGGCTACAATGAGCAGTTCTTC
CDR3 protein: CASSTGLAGGGYNEQFF

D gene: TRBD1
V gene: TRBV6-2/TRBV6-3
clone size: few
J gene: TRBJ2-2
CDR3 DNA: TGTGCCAGCAGTGTTGTGACAGGGGTCATCGGGGAGCTGTTTTTT
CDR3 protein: CASSVVTGVIGELFF

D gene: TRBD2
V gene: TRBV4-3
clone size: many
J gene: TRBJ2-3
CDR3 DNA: TGCGCCAGCAGCCCAATGGGGACTAGCGGGAGTAGATTTCGGGATACGCAGTATTTT
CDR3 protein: CASSPMGTSGSRFRDTQYF

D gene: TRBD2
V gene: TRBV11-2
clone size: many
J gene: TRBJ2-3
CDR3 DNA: TGTGCCAGCAGCTTAGGAGCGAGCGGGAGATACACAGATACGCAGTATTTT
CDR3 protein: CASSLGASGRYTDTQYF

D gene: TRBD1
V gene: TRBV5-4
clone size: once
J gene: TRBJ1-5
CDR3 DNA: TGTGCCAGCAGCCCTCTAGGGACAGGGGGCAGTCAGCCCCAGCATTTT
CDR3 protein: CASSPLGTGGSQPQHF

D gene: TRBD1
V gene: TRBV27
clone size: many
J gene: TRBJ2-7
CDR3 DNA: TGTGCCAGCAGTTTATTCAGGGGGATAGTCTACGAGCAGTACTTC
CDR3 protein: CASSLFRGIVYEQYF

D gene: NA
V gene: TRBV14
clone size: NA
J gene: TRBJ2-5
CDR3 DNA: TGTGCCAGCAGCCAAATTAGGGGAAAGGAGACCCAGTACTTC
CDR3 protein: CASSQIRGKETQYF

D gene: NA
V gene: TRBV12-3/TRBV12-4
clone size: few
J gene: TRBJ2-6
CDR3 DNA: TGTGCCAGCAGCTTAGGGGGGGCCCTCTCTGGGGTCAACGTCCTGACTTTC
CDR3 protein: CASSLGGALSGVNVLTF

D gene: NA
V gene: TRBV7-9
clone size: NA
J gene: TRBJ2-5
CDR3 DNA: TGTGCCAGCAGCTTACCCAGCAGGGTGGTGGAGACCCAGTACTTC
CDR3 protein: CASSLPSRVVETQYF

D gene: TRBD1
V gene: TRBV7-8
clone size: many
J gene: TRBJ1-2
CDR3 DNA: TGTGCCAGCAGCGGGGGACAGGCCTACTCCTATGGCTACACCTTC
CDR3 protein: CASSGGQAYSYGYTF

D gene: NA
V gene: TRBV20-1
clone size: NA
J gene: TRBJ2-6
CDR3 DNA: TGCAGTGCTATCAGGGGGGCTCTCTCTGGGGCCAACGTCCTGACTTTC
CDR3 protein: CSAIRGALSGANVLTF

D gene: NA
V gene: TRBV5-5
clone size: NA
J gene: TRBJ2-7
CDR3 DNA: TGTGCCAGCAGCTTAAACTCCCGGGACAAGGGTAACTCCTACGAGCAGTACTTC
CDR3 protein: CASSLNSRDKGNSYEQYF

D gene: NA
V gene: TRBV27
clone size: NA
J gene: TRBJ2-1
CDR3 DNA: TGTGCCAGCAGTTTATCATGGGACCTCTACAATGAGCAGTTCTTC
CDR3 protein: CASSLSWDLYNEQFF

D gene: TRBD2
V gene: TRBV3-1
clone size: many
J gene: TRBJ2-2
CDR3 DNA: TGTGCCAGCAGCCAAGATGCCCTAGCGGGAGTCGTCGGGGAGCTGTTTTTT
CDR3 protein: CASSQDALAGVVGELFF

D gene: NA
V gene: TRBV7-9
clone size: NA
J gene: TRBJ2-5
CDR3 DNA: TGTGCCAGCAGCTTAGGCCCCAGGGGAGGCGAGACCCAGTACTTC
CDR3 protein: CASSLGPRGGETQYF

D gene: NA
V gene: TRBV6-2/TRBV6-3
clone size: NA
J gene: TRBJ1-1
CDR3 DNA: TGTGCCAGCAGTTTTGATACGGTCGTCGAAGCTTTCTTT
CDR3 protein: CASSFDTVVEAFF

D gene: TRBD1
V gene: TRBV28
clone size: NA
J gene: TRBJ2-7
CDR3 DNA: TGTGCCAGCAGTTCCCTGACAGGGCTTAGGGACGAGCAGTACTTC
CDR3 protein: CASSSLTGLRDEQYF

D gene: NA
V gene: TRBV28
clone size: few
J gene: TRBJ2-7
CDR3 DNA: TGTGCCAGCAGTTTCCCCACTGCCGACGAGCAGTACTTC
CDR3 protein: CASSFPTADEQYF

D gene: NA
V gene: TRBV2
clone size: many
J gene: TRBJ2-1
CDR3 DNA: TGTGCCAGCAGTGTAGGGAGCTACAATGAGCAGTTCTTC
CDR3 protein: CASSVGSYNEQFF

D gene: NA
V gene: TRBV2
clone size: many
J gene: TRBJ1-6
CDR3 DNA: TGTGCCAGCATCCCAGGGGTTTATAATTCACCCCTCCACTTT
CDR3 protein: CASIPGVYNSPLHF

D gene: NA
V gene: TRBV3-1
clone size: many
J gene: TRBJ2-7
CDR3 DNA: TGTGCCAGCAGCCAGGCTGGGTACGAGCAGTACTTC
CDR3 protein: CASSQAGYEQYF

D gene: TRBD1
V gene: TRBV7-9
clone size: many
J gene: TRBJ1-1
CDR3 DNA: TGTGCCAGCAGCGTCACCGGGACAGACACTGAAGCTTTCTTT
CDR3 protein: CASSVTGTDTEAFF

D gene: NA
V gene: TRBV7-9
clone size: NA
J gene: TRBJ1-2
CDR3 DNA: TGTGCCAGCAGCTCTGCGGGCAGAAAGCATCCGGCCTATGGCCACACCTTC
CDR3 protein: CASSSAGRKHPAYGHTF

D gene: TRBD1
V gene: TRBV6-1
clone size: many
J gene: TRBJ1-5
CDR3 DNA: TGTGCCAGCAGTTGGGGGACAGGGGATCAGCCCCAGCATTTT
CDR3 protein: CASSWGTGDQPQHF

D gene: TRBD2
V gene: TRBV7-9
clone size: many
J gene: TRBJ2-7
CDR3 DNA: TGTGCCATCAGACTAGCGTCTGTGAACGAGCAGTACTTC
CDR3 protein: CAIRLASVNEQYF

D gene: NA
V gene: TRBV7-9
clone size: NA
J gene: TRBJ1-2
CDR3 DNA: TGTGCCAGCAGAACGGCCCTACCCCTCTATGGCTACACCTTC
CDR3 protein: CASRTALPLYGYTF

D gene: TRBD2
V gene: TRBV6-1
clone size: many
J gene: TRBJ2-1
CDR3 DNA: TGTGCCAGCAGCGCCTCACGGGAGGGCCGTGATGAGCAGTTCTTC
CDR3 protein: CASSASREGRDEQFF

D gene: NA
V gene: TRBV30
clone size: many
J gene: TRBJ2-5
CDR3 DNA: TGTGCCTGGAGTCGGGGTCCGTCGACTAGGGGGCAGGAGACCCAGTACTTC
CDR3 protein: CAWSRGPSTRGQETQYF

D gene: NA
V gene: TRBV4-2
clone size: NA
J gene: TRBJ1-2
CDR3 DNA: TGTGCCAGCAGCCTCAACCAGGACGCCAACTATGGCTACACCTTC
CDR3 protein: CASSLNQDANYGYTF

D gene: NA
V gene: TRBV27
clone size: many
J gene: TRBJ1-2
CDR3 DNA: TGTGCCAGCAGTTCTCTTCGCAGGGCAGCTAACTATGGCTACACCTTC
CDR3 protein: CASSSLRRAANYGYTF

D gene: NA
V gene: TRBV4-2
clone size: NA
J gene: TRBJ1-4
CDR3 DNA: TGTGCCAGCAGCCAAGTCCAGCTTCCTAATGAAAAACTGTTTTTT
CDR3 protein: CASSQVQLPNEKLFF

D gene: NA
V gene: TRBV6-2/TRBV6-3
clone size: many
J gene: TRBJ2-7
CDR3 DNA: TGTGCCAGCAGCACACCCCAGGGTACTTTGACCTACGAGCAGTACTTC
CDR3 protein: CASSTPQGTLTYEQYF